These T cell receptor beta chains were read from a single sample in a study of beta chain features in type 1 diabetes. Method: immunoSEQ multiplex PCR; TCRdb's copy keeps in-frame clones and lacks some. This sample has roughly 220,000 clones, with 15% to 20% found just once. Sequenced input: naive CD4+ T cells from blood. All receptors derive from a man in his thirties or forties with type 1 diabetes. Each CDR3 is given without its conserved first and last residue.

V	J	CDR3
TRBV23-1	TRBJ2-7	ASSQFRKGQGPRHY
TRBV29-1	TRBJ2-5	SVVQGDQETQY
TRBV9	TRBJ2-5	ASSVATSGKSSSTQY
TRBV28	TRBJ2-2	ASSPGQITGELF
TRBV28	TRBJ1-1	ASSTEGQKEAF
TRBV9	TRBJ2-1	ASSAQLVQDRLLVRQF
TRBV27	TRBJ2-2	ASNENPSWTGELF
TRBV15	TRBJ2-7	ATSRTGQGAYEQY
TRBV10-3	TRBJ2-3	AISPGHSTDTQY
TRBV7-9	TRBJ2-7	ASSLAGTVSYEQY
TRBV10-3	TRBJ1-5	AIREGNQPQH
TRBV6-5	TRBJ2-5	ASSESGGQPGY
TRBV18	TRBJ2-5	ASSLGNQETQY
TRBV25-1	TRBJ2-4	ASSEFSGQEFI
TRBV5-1	TRBJ2-1	ASSFTSNNEQF
TRBV9	TRBJ2-2	ASSVGVSGTTGELF
TRBV9	TRBJ2-7	ASSTGTSSSYEQY
TRBV29-1	TRBJ2-1	SPSGRDGNEQF
TRBV5-4	TRBJ2-3	ASSLDRFRTDTQY
TRBV7-2	TRBJ2-7	ASSLWTGEAYEQY
TRBV29-1	TRBJ1-2	SVGGANYGYT
TRBV18	TRBJ2-7	ASSPLGAGGIYEQY
TRBV5-1	TRBJ2-7	ASSLVGDISYEQY
TRBV7-6	TRBJ2-1	ASSLEIGTHRNNEQF
TRBV25-1	TRBJ2-3	ASKVAGPTDTQY
TRBV6-6	TRBJ2-1	ASRPRVAGGNEQF
TRBV2	TRBJ2-1	ASSRTGDEQF
TRBV5-6	TRBJ2-3	ASSFGTPQQY
TRBV7-9	TRBJ2-2	ASSFPPAGWTGELF
TRBV14	TRBJ2-7	ASSPQGNQTSYEQY
TRBV29-1	TRBJ1-1	SVRGGTEAF
TRBV27	TRBJ2-3	ASSLESTSVGTDTQY
TRBV18	TRBJ2-7	ASSPSGTGRLYEQY
TRBV29-1	TRBJ2-7	SAGASGAYEQY
TRBV5-1	TRBJ1-2	ASSPGTSPGQNYGYT
TRBV9	TRBJ2-1	ASSARGTSGNREQF
TRBV30	TRBJ1-3	AWGTGSSGNTIY
TRBV29-1	TRBJ2-5	SVERAESLWTQY
TRBV9	TRBJ2-1	ASSGGSGLNYNEQF
TRBV9	TRBJ1-3	ASSVGSQGYGNTIY
TRBV10-3	TRBJ1-2	AISDRVADYGYT
TRBV6-5	TRBJ2-5	ASSPRTLLGETQY
TRBV18	TRBJ2-6	ASSPPGVSGANVLT
TRBV5-1	TRBJ2-5	ASTPAGVSKTQY
TRBV27	TRBJ2-1	ASSLLRAYGDNEQF
TRBV30	TRBJ2-5	AWTGGDRETQY
TRBV4-2	TRBJ2-3	ASSQVGGPVTDTQY
TRBV5-4	TRBJ2-5	ASSLREETQY
TRBV18	TRBJ2-5	ASSRYQETQY
TRBV6-4	TRBJ2-3	ASSDWGAASTDTQY
TRBV28	TRBJ2-3	ASPPERKGGLTDTQY
TRBV15	TRBJ1-4	ATSKGSEKLF
TRBV5-4	TRBJ2-3	ASRVGTSGSTDTQY
TRBV5-4	TRBJ2-1	ASSPTGGDEQF
TRBV29-1	TRBJ2-3	SVDATGDTQY
TRBV7-2	TRBJ2-1	ASSQSQGPYNEQF
TRBV6-5	TRBJ2-4	ASSYSGQNIQY